The 28 T cell receptor beta chains presented below share a single source sample, sequenced in a study of long-term antiretroviral therapy in people with HIV. Run at survey level, the immunoSEQ assay was version v3.0. The table came from immunoSEQ multiplex PCR; TCRdb's copy has only in-frame clones and leaves some out. The table includes about 20,000 clones, 78% detected once. The sample consisted of unsorted PBMCs, taken 0.3 years after starting antiretroviral therapy. All receptors derive from a woman between 50 and 59 years old with HIV.

J is TRBJ1-5 and V is TRBV28; D gene unclear. Germline V lookup: CDR1 MDHEN, CDR2 SYDVKM. The ends were cut back, 6 bases at V and 5 bases at J, with 17 bases in the middle. The CDR3 spans 15 residues. The CDR3 DNA sequence: TGTGCCAGCAGCCCGGTGGTCGAGGTTTATCAGCCCCAGCATTTT. This encodes CASSPVVEVYQPQHF.

The chain combines TRBV6-1 with TRBJ1-5; TRBD1 might be the D (5 bases). The CDR3 length is 16 residues. Germline assignment: CDR1 MNHNS and CDR2 SASEGT. Trimming took 0 bases from V and 4 from J, leaving 13 bases between them. The CDR3 spells CASSEAFEGWNQPQHF. For the CDR3, the DNA is TGTGCCAGCAGTGAAGCGTTTGAGGGGTGGAATCAGCCCCAGCATTTT.

V is TRBV30 and J is TRBJ2-1, with a weak D call TRBD2 (6 bases). The V end lost 4 bases, the J end lost 9 bases, and 25 bases lay between the germline ends. Germline V gene data show CDR1 as GTSNPN and CDR2 as SVGIG (reference sequence). The CDR3 is 16 residues long. Here the CDR3 reads CAWTGRDRTLLGEQFF. DNA of the CDR3: TGTGCCTGGACGGGGCGGGACCGGACTTTGTTAGGTGAGCAGTTCTTC.

V and J are TRBV5-1 and TRBJ2-5; D is unclear. Germline V CDR1 and CDR2: SGHRS, YFSETQ. V was clipped by 0 bases and J by 2 bases, with 8 bases between them. The CDR3 length is 14 residues. The CDR3 sequence: CASSLAGQQETQYF. The CDR3, as DNA: TGCGCCAGCAGCTTGGCCGGCCAGCAAGAGACCCAGTACTTC.

This chain links TRBV14 with TRBJ2-6, with D uncertain. The length of the CDR3 is 17 residues. The V gene lost 1 base and the J gene lost 0 bases, with 10 bases spanning the gap. Germline V CDR1 and CDR2: SGHDN, FVKESK. CDR3 in amino acids: CASSQGWIGSGANVLTF. The CDR3 DNA reads TGTGCCAGCAGCCAAGGGTGGATAGGCTCTGGGGCCAACGTCCTGACTTTC. The entire variable domain, with the rest obtained from reference TRBV14 and TRBJ2-6, is as follows: EAGVTQFPSHSVIEKGQTVTLRCDPISGHDNLYWYRRVMGKEIKFLLHFVKESKQDESGMPNNRFLAERTGGTYSTLKVQPAELEDSGVYFCASSQGWIGSGANVLTFGAGSRLTVL.

This clone came up a few times. The chain links TRBV6-1 to TRBJ1-5; 8 nucleotides match TRBD1. V shed 8 bases, J shed 4 bases, and the junction held 4 bases outside the gene matches. CDR1 MNHNS and CDR2 SASEGT come from the germline V gene. This CDR3 spans 13 amino acids. The CDR3 sequence is CASRTGRNQPQHF. In DNA, the CDR3 is TGTGCCAGCCGGACAGGGCGTAATCAGCCCCAGCATTTT.

This clone turned up a few times. This chain joins TRBV5-3 and TRBJ1-3; D remains unclear. TRBV5-3 is identified as an open reading frame with a role that is uncertain. V lost 4 bases to trimming and J lost 8 bases, with 13 bases between them. The CDR3 runs 13 residues. CDR3 protein: CARSGKGGHTIYF. CDR3 sequence (DNA): TGTGCCAGAAGCGGAAAGGGAGGACACACCATATATTTT.

This sequence joins TRBV5-1 and TRBJ1-2; 12 positions match TRBD1. This CDR3 region has 15 residues. Germline loops: CDR1 SGHRS, CDR2 YFSETQ. J lost 4 bases, V lost 5 bases, and 6 bases had no gene match. CDR3 DNA: TGCGCCAGCAGACCCGGGACAGGGGGCGTCTATGGCTACACCTTC. This encodes CASRPGTGGVYGYTF. Full variable domain (rest looked up from reference TRBV5-1 and TRBJ1-2): KAGVTQTPRYLIKTRGQQVTLSCSPISGHRSVSWYQQTPGQGLQFLFEYFSETQRNKGNFPGRFSGRQFSNSRSEMNVSTLELGDSALYLCASRPGTGGVYGYTFGSGTRLTVV.

This clone was seen a single time. This chain connects TRBV6-4 to TRBJ2-7; D gene uncertain. Germline V gene lookup returns CDR1 MRHNA and CDR2 SNTAGT. V lost 6 bases to trimming and J lost 5 bases, with 11 bases between them. This CDR3 region has 12 residues. This chain's CDR3 is CASRKAAHEQYV. The CDR3 DNA sequence: TGTGCCAGCAGGAAGGCGGCCCACGAGCAGTACGTC.

The rearrangement joins TRBV10-2 to TRBJ2-7; 7 bases are shared with TRBD1. V lost 6 bases, J lost 1 base, and 0 bases stayed unmatched. Per germline, CDR1 WSHSY and CDR2 SAAADI. This CDR3 has 12 amino acids. CDR3 sequence: CASRDRSYEQYF. CDR3 bases: TGCGCCAGCAGGGACAGGTCCTACGAGCAGTACTTC.

Points on this clone: At one end the junction does not follow the germline gene, possibly because of a read error. This chain links TRBV5-8 with TRBJ1-2; D uncertain. The CDR3 runs 12 residues. The germline gives CDR1 SGHTS, CDR2 YDEGEE. The chain's CDR3 is CASSLADYGYTF. The CDR3 DNA reads as TGTGCCAGCAGTTTGGCAGACTATGGCTACACCTTC.

The V and J genes are TRBV21-1 and TRBJ2-3; the table's D call, TRBD1, was not checked against the DNA. TRBV21-1 is classified as a pseudogene. The CDR3 runs to 19 residues. In DNA form, the CDR3 reads TGTGCCAGCAGCGCTTATCTGTTAGGGACAACCCCTAGCACAGATACGCAGTATTTT. It is translated as CASSAYLLGTTPSTDTQYF.

This clone was recorded once. The CDR3 sequence: CASSFSPGGDIQYF. CDR3 nucleotide sequence: TGTGCCAGCAGTTTTTCCCCGGGCGGGGACATTCAGTACTTC. The V gene is TRBV27, the J gene TRBJ2-4; possibly TRBD2 for D (6 bases). V was cut by 3 bases and J by 8 bases, with 14 bases left in between. Germline-derived CDR1 and CDR2 are MNHEY and SMNVEV (reference sequence). The CDR3 contains 14 residues.

This clone appeared once. The CDR3 loop reads CASSQSGQGSLQYF. The DNA for the CDR3 is TGTGCCAGCAGCCAATCTGGACAGGGGTCGCTGCAGTACTTC. J is TRBJ2-7 and V is TRBV7-3, with TRBD1 matching over 9 bases. This CDR3 contains 14 residues. Trimming took 5 bases from V and 9 from J; bases not matched to a gene: 11. The germline V gene encodes CDR1 SGHTA and CDR2 FQGTGA.

This clone has only one observation. J is TRBJ2-7 and V is TRBV28; TRBD1 agrees at 8 bases. Germline V gene data show CDR1 as MDHEN and CDR2 as SYDVKM. The CDR3 spans 14 residues. J gave up 4 bases and V 6 bases, and 8 bases lay outside the gene matches. The CDR3 nucleotides are TGTGCCAGCAGGGACAGGGAATTGGTGTACGAGCAGTACTTC. Protein sequence: CASRDRELVYEQYF. Full variable domain (remainder filled in from reference TRBV28 and TRBJ2-7): DVKVTQSSRYLVKRTGEKVFLECVQDMDHENMFWYRQDPGLGLRLIYFSYDVKMKEKGDIPEGYSVSREKKERFSLILESASTNQTSMYLCASRDRELVYEQYFGPGTRLTVT.

Only one count was recorded for this clone. The chain recombines TRBV7-9 with TRBJ2-2, with D perhaps TRBD1 (7 bases). Trimming cost V 3 bases and J 4 bases, with 9 bases left between them. The germline CDR1 and CDR2 sequences are SEHNR and FQNEAQ (reference sequence). The CDR3 totals 14 residues. DNA of the CDR3: TGTGCCAGCAGCTTTCAGGGGGGCACCGGGGAGCTGTTTTTT. This sequence encodes CASSFQGGTGELFF.

The gene calls are TRBV5-1 and TRBJ2-5; TRBD2 is a possible D gene (5 bases). Germline assignment: CDR1 SGHRS and CDR2 YFSETQ. The CDR3 spans 14 residues. V was clipped by 3 bases and J by 7 bases, with 16 bases between them. The CDR3 sequence: CASSSDTPRGTQYF. DNA of the CDR3: TGCGCCAGCAGCTCTGACACCCCTCGGGGGACCCAGTACTTC.

The gene calls are TRBV7-8 and TRBJ1-3; unclear D gene. Trimming took off 1 base at V and 1 base at J, with 5 bases between the two ends. Germline V gene sequence: CDR1 SGHVS, CDR2 FQNEAQ. The CDR3 is made up of 14 amino acids. The CDR3 bases are TGTGCCAGCAGCTTAGGGCCGTCTGGAAACACCATATATTTT. Amino acid sequence: CASSLGPSGNTIYF.

This CDR3 reads CASSLVVRDQTFF. CDR3 sequence (DNA): TGTGCCAGCAGCTTAGTCGTCCGGGACCAAACTTTCTTT. J is TRBJ1-1 and V is TRBV11-2, with D possibly being TRBD1 (5 bases). Trimming stripped 1 base from V and 12 bases from J, with 15 bases between. This CDR3 region has 13 residues. Germline V gene sequence: CDR1 SGHAT, CDR2 FQNNGV.

J is TRBJ2-1 and V is TRBV19; 11 bases agree with TRBD1. Germline values: CDR1 LNHDA, CDR2 SQIVND (reference sequence). There are 14 residues in the CDR3. V was pared by 8 bases and J by 9 bases, with 9 bases of the junction left unmatched. The CDR3 is CASRSGTGGFEQFF. CDR3 in DNA: TGTGCCAGTCGGTCCGGGACAGGGGGGTTTGAGCAGTTCTTC.

The chain combines TRBV5-8 with TRBJ1-4; D ambiguous. Germline assignment: CDR1 SGHTS and CDR2 YDEGEE. The V end lost 0 bases, the J end lost 4 bases, and 10 bases lay between the germline ends. The CDR3 runs 15 residues. The CDR3 nucleotides are TGTGCCAGCAGCTTGGCCGATACTCTTAATGAAAAACTGTTTTTT. Translation gives CASSLADTLNEKLFF.

The chain uses TRBV28 and TRBJ2-7, with 7 nucleotides matching TRBD1. Trimming at V came to 6 bases and at J to 3 bases, leaving 11 bases not matched to a gene. CDR3 size: 15 residues. Germline V CDR1 and CDR2: MDHEN, SYDVKM. The CDR3 loop reads CASRQGLPHLYEQYF. In nucleotides, the CDR3 is TGTGCCAGCAGACAGGGGCTTCCCCATCTCTACGAGCAGTACTTC.

The rearrangement joins TRBV30 to TRBJ2-3; D uncertain. Trimming took off 0 bases at V and 6 bases at J, with 10 bases between the two ends. The CDR3 contains 13 residues. Germline assignment: CDR1 GTSNPN and CDR2 SVGIG (reference sequence). The CDR3 region has the DNA TGTGCCTGGAGTGTACTGGGGTCGGATACGCAGTATTTT. It specifies CAWSVLGSDTQYF.

This clone appeared once. The chain couples TRBV28 to TRBJ2-3; 7 positions agree with TRBD1. V lost 6 bases, J lost 1 base, and 7 bases stayed unmatched. CDR3 length equals 15 residues. Per the germline V gene, CDR1 is MDHEN and CDR2 is SYDVKM. The CDR3 nucleotides read TGTGCCAGCAGCCTTGGGACAGTTCGCACAGATACGCAGTATTTT. Its protein is CASSLGTVRTDTQYF.

J is TRBJ1-6 and V is TRBV7-3, with 8 bases fitting TRBD1. The CDR3 consists of 15 residues. The germline V gene has CDR1 SGHTA and CDR2 FQGTGA. The J segment lost 10 bases and the V segment lost 1 base, leaving 6 bases of the junction unmatched. CDR3 sequence reads: CASSLIPGGDSPLHF. The CDR3, as DNA: TGTGCCAGCAGCTTAATTCCAGGGGGCGACTCACCCCTCCACTTT.

This chain uses TRBV6-5 with TRBJ2-3; D ambiguous. Germline V gene lookup returns CDR1 MNHEY and CDR2 SVGAGI. There are 11 residues in the CDR3. Trimming took 6 bases from V and 2 from J, leaving 3 bases between them. DNA for the CDR3: TGTGCCAGCAGGCTCACAGATACGCAGTATTTT. Translating it yields CASRLTDTQYF.

The chain joins TRBV6-5 to TRBJ1-1; D unresolved. The germline gives CDR1 MNHEY, CDR2 SVGAGI. V lost 2 bases and J lost 9, with 7 bases in between. The CDR3 is 11 amino acids. CDR3 coding DNA: TGTGCCAGCAGTTACGAGAGGCAAGCTTTCTTT. Protein sequence: CASSYERQAFF.

Points on this clone: The identical CDR3 is also encoded by other nucleotide sequences in the sample. J is TRBJ2-5 and V is TRBV14, with D unresolved. V lost 1 base to trimming and J lost 5 bases, with 5 bases between them. The CDR3 has 12 residues. CDR1 SGHDN and CDR2 FVKESK come from the germline V gene. The CDR3 sequence is CASSQVPETQYF. As DNA, the CDR3 is TGTGCCAGCAGCCAAGTACCGGAGACCCAGTACTTC.